This is a list of T cell receptor beta chains from one sample in a study of blood T cell repertoires in COVID-19. Sequencing used immunoSEQ multiplex PCR; TCRdb keeps in-frame clones, though not all of them. The sample has around 100,000 clones; roughly 80% are singletons. Sequencing input: peripheral blood. These receptors were obtained from a woman older than 75 with active or convalescent COVID-19. Both conserved end residues are part of each CDR3. Fields, in order: J gene, V gene, clone size, D gene, CDR3 DNA, CDR3 protein. D genes are given only for firm matches. Clone size is shown for a subset of rows, as once, few, many or a class of expanded clone.

TRBJ2-1 | TRBV4-2 | once | TRBD2 | TGTGCCAGCAGCCTTTGGGGGACTAGCGGCTACGAGCAGTTCTTC | CASSLWGTSGYEQFF
TRBJ2-7 | TRBV19 | NA | NA | TGTGCCAGTAGTATCTCTAGGAGCTCCTACGAGCAGTACTTC | CASSISRSSYEQYF
TRBJ1-5 | TRBV11-3 | NA | TRBD1 | TGTGCCAGCAGCTTAGGGGGGACAGGGTGCAATCAGCCCCAGCATTTT | CASSLGGTGCNQPQHF
TRBJ2-1 | TRBV4-3 | NA | TRBD2 | TGCGCCAGCAGCCAAGCTAGCGGGAGGGCCTCCTACAATGAGCAGTTCTTC | CASSQASGRASYNEQFF
TRBJ1-6 | TRBV3-1/TRBV3-2 | NA | TRBD1 | TGTGCCAGCAGCCAAGGGGACAGGGGAGGGTCACCCCTCCACTTT | CASSQGDRGGSPLHF
TRBJ1-1 | TRBV4-1 | NA | TRBD1 | TGCGCCAGCAGCCAAGGATATCAGGGACAGATTGTTGCTGAAGCTTTCTTT | CASSQGYQGQIVAEAFF
TRBJ2-7 | TRBV11-3 | NA | NA | TGTGCCAGCAGCTTAGATTCAAACGAGCAGTACTTC | CASSLDSNEQYF
TRBJ1-2 | TRBV7-2 | few | NA | TGTGCCAGCAGCTTAGCCCTCCGGCGGGAGACTAACTATGGCTACACCTTC | CASSLALRRETNYGYTF
TRBJ2-2 | TRBV11-2 | once | NA | TGTGCCAGCAGCTTAAGAGGGAGCAACACCGGGGAGCTGTTTTTT | CASSLRGSNTGELFF
TRBJ2-1 | TRBV24-1 | NA | NA | TGTGCCACCAGTGATAGGTTGCAGGCTGTCCCAAATGAGCAGTTCTTC | CATSDRLQAVPNEQFF
TRBJ1-5 | TRBV28 | once | TRBD1 | TGTGCCAGCAGTAAGACAGGGGGCTATAGCAATCAGCCCCAGCATTTT | CASSKTGGYSNQPQHF
TRBJ1-4 | TRBV7-2 | NA | NA | TGTGCCAGCGCGCGGCCAAATGAAAAACTGTTTTTT | CASARPNEKLFF
TRBJ1-2 | TRBV19 | NA | NA | TGTGCCAGTAGTACGCCAGGAGGAGGGGCCTATGGCTACACCTTC | CASSTPGGGAYGYTF
TRBJ2-7 | TRBV6-6 | once | NA | TGTGCCAGCAGGCCATGGAGGACAGAAGACGAGCAGTACTTC | CASRPWRTEDEQYF